This T cell receptor beta chain is drawn from a study of molecular identifiers for immune sequencing clone quantification. CD8+CD4-CCR7+CD45RA+ cells were sorted as naive CD8 T cells. TCRdb used MiXCR to reprocess the PCR reads, holding one entry per CDR3 protein. The repertoire holds about half a million distinct CDR3 sequences, about a quarter seen once, with around 0.8% in the top ten. Germline CDR1 reads PRHDT; CDR2 reads FYEKMQ (reference sequence). V lost 4 bases, J lost 1 base, and 10 bases lay in between. The CDR3 totals 15 residues. Sequenced input: naive CD8+ T cells from blood, with Jurkat cell RNA spiked in. Sample subset: FACS-sorted CD8+CD4-CCR7+CD45RA+ naive T cells. The receptor was isolated from a human donor in good health. Some libraries in this study had Jurkat cell RNA spiked in. This chain connects TRBV13 to TRBJ2-2, with D possibly called TRBD1 or TRBD2 (5 bases each). CDR3 in DNA: TGTGCCAGCAGCTCGGGACCACTGAACACCGGGGAGCTGTTTTTT. Amino acid sequence: CASSSGPLNTGELFF.